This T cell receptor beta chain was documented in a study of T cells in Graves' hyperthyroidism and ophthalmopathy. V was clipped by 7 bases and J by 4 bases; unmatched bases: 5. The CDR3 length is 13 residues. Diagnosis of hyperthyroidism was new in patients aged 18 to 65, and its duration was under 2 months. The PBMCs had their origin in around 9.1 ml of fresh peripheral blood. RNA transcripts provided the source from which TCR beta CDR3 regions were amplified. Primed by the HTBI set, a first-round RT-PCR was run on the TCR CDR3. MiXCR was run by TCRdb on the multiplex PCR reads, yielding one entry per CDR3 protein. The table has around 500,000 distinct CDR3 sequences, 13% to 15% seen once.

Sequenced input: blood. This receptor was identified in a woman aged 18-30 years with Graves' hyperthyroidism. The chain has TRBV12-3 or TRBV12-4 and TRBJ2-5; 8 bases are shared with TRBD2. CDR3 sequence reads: CASIFGGGETQYF. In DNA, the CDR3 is TGTGCCAGCATTTTCGGGGGGGGAGAGACCCAGTACTTC.